The clone carrying this T cell receptor (beta chain) showed up just a few times. The data were taken from a study of T-cell memory formation after mild COVID-19. TCRdb re-derived calls from the 5' RACE reads in MiXCR, one entry per CDR3 protein. The sample shows 250,000 to 400,000 distinct CDR3 sequences, around 15% of them seen only once. Germline V lookup: CDR1 SEHNR, CDR2 FQNEAQ (reference sequence). The CDR3 consists of 16 residues. Trimming took off 5 bases at V and 0 bases at J, with 13 bases between the two ends. This chain connects TRBV7-9 to TRBJ2-2, with no clear D. Input material: PBMCs or a T cell subset sorted from them (not recorded which). The sequence derives from a man aged 18-30 years who had mild COVID-19 (a few samples of this study predate the infection). Cell type and time point are not known. CDR3: CASSPRNGANTGELFF. The CDR3 nucleotides are TGTGCCAGCAGCCCTCGGAACGGAGCGAACACCGGGGAGCTGTTTTTT.